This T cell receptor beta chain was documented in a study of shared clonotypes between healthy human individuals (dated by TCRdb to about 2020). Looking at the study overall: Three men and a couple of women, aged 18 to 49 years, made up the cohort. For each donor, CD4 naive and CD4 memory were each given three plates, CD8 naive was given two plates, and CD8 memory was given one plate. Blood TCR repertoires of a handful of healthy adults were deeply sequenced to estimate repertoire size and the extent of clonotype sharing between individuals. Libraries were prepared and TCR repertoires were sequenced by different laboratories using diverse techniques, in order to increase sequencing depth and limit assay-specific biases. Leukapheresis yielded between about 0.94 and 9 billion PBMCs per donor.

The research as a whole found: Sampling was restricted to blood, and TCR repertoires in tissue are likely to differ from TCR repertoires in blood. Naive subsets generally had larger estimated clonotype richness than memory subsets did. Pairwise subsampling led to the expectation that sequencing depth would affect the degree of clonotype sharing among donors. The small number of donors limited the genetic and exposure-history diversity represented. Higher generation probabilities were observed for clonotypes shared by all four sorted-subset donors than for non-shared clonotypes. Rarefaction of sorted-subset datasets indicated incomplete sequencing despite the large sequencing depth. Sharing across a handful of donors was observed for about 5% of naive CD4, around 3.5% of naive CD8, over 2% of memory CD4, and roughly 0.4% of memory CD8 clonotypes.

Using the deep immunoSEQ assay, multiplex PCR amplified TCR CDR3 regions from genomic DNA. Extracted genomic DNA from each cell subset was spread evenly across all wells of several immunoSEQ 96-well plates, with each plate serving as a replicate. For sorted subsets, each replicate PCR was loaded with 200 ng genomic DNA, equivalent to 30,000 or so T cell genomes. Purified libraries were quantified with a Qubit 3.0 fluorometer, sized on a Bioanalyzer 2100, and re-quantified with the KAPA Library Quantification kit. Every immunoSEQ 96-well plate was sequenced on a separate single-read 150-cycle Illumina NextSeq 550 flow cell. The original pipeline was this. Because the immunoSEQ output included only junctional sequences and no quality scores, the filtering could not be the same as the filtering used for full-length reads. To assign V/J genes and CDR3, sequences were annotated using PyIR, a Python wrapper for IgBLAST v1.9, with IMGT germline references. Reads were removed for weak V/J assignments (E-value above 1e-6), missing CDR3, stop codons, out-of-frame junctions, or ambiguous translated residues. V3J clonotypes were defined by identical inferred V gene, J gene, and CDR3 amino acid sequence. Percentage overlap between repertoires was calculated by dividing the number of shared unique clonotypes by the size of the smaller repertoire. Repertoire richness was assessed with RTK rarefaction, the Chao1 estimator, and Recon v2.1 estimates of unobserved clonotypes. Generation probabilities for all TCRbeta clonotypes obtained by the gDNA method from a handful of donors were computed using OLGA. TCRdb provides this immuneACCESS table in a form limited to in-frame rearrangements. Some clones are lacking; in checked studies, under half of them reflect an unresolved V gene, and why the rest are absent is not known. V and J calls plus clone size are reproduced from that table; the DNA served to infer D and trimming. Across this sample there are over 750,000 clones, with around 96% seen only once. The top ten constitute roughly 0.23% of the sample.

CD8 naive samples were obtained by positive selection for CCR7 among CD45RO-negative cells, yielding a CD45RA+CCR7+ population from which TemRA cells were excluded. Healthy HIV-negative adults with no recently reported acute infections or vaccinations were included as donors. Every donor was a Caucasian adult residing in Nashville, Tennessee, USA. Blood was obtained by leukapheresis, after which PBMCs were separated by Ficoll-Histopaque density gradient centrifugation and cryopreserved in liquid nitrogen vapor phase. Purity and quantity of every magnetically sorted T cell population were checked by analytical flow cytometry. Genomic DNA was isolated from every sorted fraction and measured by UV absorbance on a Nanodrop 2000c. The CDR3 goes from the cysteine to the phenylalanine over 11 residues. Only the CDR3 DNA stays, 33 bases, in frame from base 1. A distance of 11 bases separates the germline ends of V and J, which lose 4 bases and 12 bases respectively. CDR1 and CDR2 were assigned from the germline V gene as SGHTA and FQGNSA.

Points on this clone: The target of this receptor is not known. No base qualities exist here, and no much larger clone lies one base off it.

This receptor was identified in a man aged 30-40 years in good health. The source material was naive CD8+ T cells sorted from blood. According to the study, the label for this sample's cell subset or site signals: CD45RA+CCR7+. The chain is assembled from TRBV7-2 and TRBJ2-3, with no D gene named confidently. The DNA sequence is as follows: TGTGCCAGCAGCTACCCCCCAATCCAGTATTTT. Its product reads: CASSYPPIQYF.